This paragraph reports one T cell receptor (beta chain). As yet, its antigen is unknown. The germline gene is not matched at one end of the junction; a read error may be the cause. This entry is derived from a study of T cell repertoires in cytomegalovirus infection. The wider study: Both a matching HLA type and CMV infection were indicated by public TCR beta signatures. The study's findings and limits: There were HLA-C-restricted CMV-specific TCR beta clonotypes dominating the ex vivo response. The cumulative frequency of public TCR beta families distinguished individuals who carried CMV together with the relevant HLA.

Per the germline V gene, CDR1 is MNHNS and CDR2 is SASEGT. The CDR3 has 12 amino acids. TCRdb redid the calling of the reads with MiXCR, one entry per CDR3 protein. The repertoire consists of 6,000 or so distinct CDR3 sequences, with 45% to 55% occurring once and the leading ten covering roughly nine tenths. The material sequenced was PBMCs, sequenced either directly or after in vitro stimulation (not recorded which). This chain joins TRBV6-1 and TRBJ2-7; D uncertain. This clonotype originated in a human donor in good health (CMV status not recorded). Some clones in this sample may be carry-over from other donors' samples. The CDR3 protein is CASSAPPPEHYF. For the CDR3, the DNA is TGTGCCAGCAGCGCCCCCCCCCCCGAGCATTACTTC.